One and the same sample provided the 20 T cell receptor beta chains below, sequenced in a study of post-analysis software for immune sequencing data. Study results and caveats: In patients, about 5 TRBV segments were more frequent than in controls, with TRBV5-6, TRBV5-1 and TRBV20-1 among them.

Prepared libraries of TCR beta cDNA carried unique molecular identifiers. TCRdb fed the PCR reads into MiXCR, producing one record per CDR3 protein. The table shows 250,000 to 300,000 distinct CDR3 sequences, with 35% to 40% occurring only once. Their target antigens are unknown. Sequenced input: blood. These receptors came from a girl aged 10 to 17 with multiple sclerosis.

The chain combines TRBV20-1 with TRBJ2-5; no clear D. Germline CDR1 is DFQATT and CDR2 is SNEGSKA (reference sequence). V gave up 3 bases and J gave up 2 bases, with 16 bases separating them. The CDR3 sequence is 15 residues long. The CDR3, as DNA: TGCAGTGCTAGGGATTTTGTGGGGTCACAAGAGACCCAGTACTTC. This translates into CSARDFVGSQETQYF.

The V gene is TRBV6-5, the J gene TRBJ2-7; 11 nucleotides align to TRBD1. This CDR3 is built from 15 residues. CDR1 and CDR2 (germline): MNHEY, SVGAGI. The J segment lost 2 bases and the V segment lost 2 bases, leaving 2 bases of the junction unmatched. In nucleotides, the CDR3 is TGTGCCAGCAGTTACCGGGGACAGGGGGCCTACGAGCAGTACTTC. Translation gives CASSYRGQGAYEQYF.

This clonotype was picked up a small number of times. Since a much larger clone is just one base distant, this may be a read error. The CDR3 loop is CSAREGAGGADTQYF. Here the CDR3 DNA reads TGCAGTGCTAGAGAGGGGGCAGGGGGCGCAGATACGCAGTATTTT. This chain links TRBV20-1 with TRBJ2-3; 8 nucleotides agree with TRBD1. The CDR3 runs to 15 residues. The ends lost 0 bases at V and 4 bases at J; junction bases unmatched: 6. CDR1 DFQATT and CDR2 SNEGSKA come from the germline V gene (reference sequence).

This clonotype was detected a few times. The chain has TRBV19 and TRBJ2-5, with a weak D call TRBD2 (6 bases). CDR3 length equals 14 residues. With 1 base removed from V and 11 bases from J, the gap between germline ends came to 17 bases. The germline CDR1 and CDR2 sequences are LNHDA and SQIVND (reference sequence). This CDR3 reads CASSIVAGPNEQYF. CDR3 nucleotides: TGTGCCAGTAGTATAGTGGCGGGGCCCAATGAGCAGTACTTC.

The V and J genes are TRBV10-3 and TRBJ2-5; 11 bases match TRBD2. This CDR3 has 14 residues. Trimming removed 7 bases from V and 3 bases from J; junction bases left unmatched: 4. Germline V gene data show CDR1 as ENHRY and CDR2 as SYGVKD. Written as DNA, the CDR3 is TGTGCCATCAAGAGGGGACTAGCGGAAGAGACCCAGTACTTC. Encoded protein: CAIKRGLAEETQYF.

The genes are TRBV12-3 or TRBV12-4 and TRBJ2-5, with a possible D match to TRBD2 (7 bases). V was cut by 3 bases and J by 11 bases, with 22 bases left in between. This CDR3 region has 15 residues. The CDR3 sequence is CASSFDAGAEGGQYF. CDR3 DNA sequence: TGTGCCAGCAGTTTTGATGCGGGGGCCGAGGGGGGGCAGTACTTC.

The table lists this clonotype with a few counts. The rearrangement joins TRBV5-6 to TRBJ2-1; D might be TRBD2 (5 bases). Germline lookup yields CDR1 SGHDT and CDR2 YYEEEE. V lost 4 bases, J lost 5 bases, and 22 bases lay in between. The CDR3 covers 17 residues. Here the CDR3 reads CASSTGSRGYIHNEQFF. CDR3 nucleotides: TGTGCCAGCAGCACGGGTTCCCGGGGATACATACACAATGAGCAGTTCTTC.

The sample holds many counts of this clonotype. The rearrangement uses TRBV5-5 and TRBJ2-5; D gene unclear. Per germline, CDR1 SGHKS and CDR2 YYEKEE (reference sequence). The CDR3 runs to 16 residues. V was shortened by 4 bases and J by 0 bases, with 16 bases between the two germline ends. CDR3 bases: TGTGCCAGCAGCGGCTTGGGAACGAGAAACCAAGAGACCCAGTACTTC. It yields the protein CASSGLGTRNQETQYF.

This clonotype was observed a handful of times. V gene TRBV5-1 combines with J gene TRBJ1-4; 8 bases map to TRBD1. Germline trimming cut 4 bases from V and 7 bases from J; bases unmatched to any gene: 6. CDR3 size: 14 residues. Germline CDR1 and CDR2: SGHRS and YFSETQ. CDR3 region: CASSPEDRAEKLFF. The CDR3 DNA follows: TGCGCCAGCAGCCCGGAGGACAGGGCTGAAAAACTGTTTTTT.

This clonotype was recorded many times. The chain links TRBV5-1 to TRBJ2-1; a possible D gene is TRBD2 (5 bases). Trimming stripped 4 bases from V and 6 bases from J, with 20 bases between. The CDR3 totals 16 residues. Germline assignment: CDR1 SGHRS and CDR2 YFSETQ. CDR3 bases: TGCGCCAGCAGCCCTACATATAGCGCCCTCGGCAATGAGCAGTTCTTC. It encodes CASSPTYSALGNEQFF. The complete variable domain, with remaining parts taken from reference TRBV5-1 and TRBJ2-1, reads KAGVTQTPRYLIKTRGQQVTLSCSPISGHRSVSWYQQTPGQGLQFLFEYFSETQRNKGNFPGRFSGRQFSNSRSEMNVSTLELGDSALYLCASSPTYSALGNEQFFGPGTRLTVL.

In its sample, this clonotype was seen many times. The gene calls are TRBV11-2 and TRBJ2-3, with D perhaps TRBD2 (6 bases). The germline V and J ends were trimmed by 2 bases and 0 bases, with 15 bases remaining between them. This CDR3 is 17 amino acids long. Germline assignment: CDR1 SGHAT and CDR2 FQNNGV. CDR3 amino acids: CASSLLGRGRSTDTQYF. The CDR3 bases are TGTGCCAGCAGCTTATTAGGCCGAGGGAGGAGCACAGATACGCAGTATTTT.

This clonotype came up many times. The chain employs TRBV29-1 and TRBJ1-5; possibly TRBD1 for D (5 bases). CDR1 SQVTM and CDR2 ANQGSEA come from the germline V gene. The CDR3 runs 15 residues. V lost 7 bases and J 1 base, leaving 17 bases between the germline ends. CDR3 protein: CSAALGGVSNQPQHF. CDR3 bases: TGCAGCGCCGCACTCGGGGGGGTGAGCAATCAGCCCCAGCATTTT.

This clonotype was counted a single time. At one of its ends the junction is not consistent with the germline gene, which may arise from a read error. This chain connects TRBV29-1 to TRBJ2-7, with 9 bases identical to TRBD1. The J call may be faulty, since TRBJ2-5 better matches the DNA end. CDR3 length: 14 amino acids. Germline V CDR1 and CDR2: SQVTM, ANQGSEA. The CDR3 bases are TGCGGCGTCATCCTTCGACAGGGGGGGGAGACCCAGTACTTC. Amino acid sequence: CGVILRQGGETQYF.

In its sample, this clonotype was seen many times. V and J are TRBV15 and TRBJ2-1, with D tentatively TRBD1 (6 bases). CDR3 length equals 16 residues. Germline-derived CDR1 and CDR2 are LNHNV and YYDKDF (reference sequence). V lost 1 base, J lost 8 bases, and 18 bases lay in between. As DNA, the CDR3 is TGTGCCACCAGCAGAGTAAAAACAGGGCCCTTTGATGAGCAGTTCTTC. Amino acid sequence: CATSRVKTGPFDEQFF. Based on the CDR3 plus reference TRBV15 and TRBJ2-1, the full variable domain is DAMVIQNPRYQVTQFGKPVTLSCSQTLNHNVMYWYQQKSSQAPKLLFHYYDKDFNNEADTPDNFQSRRPNTSFCFLDIRSPGLGDTAMYLCATSRVKTGPFDEQFFGPGTRLTVL.

In its sample, this clonotype was seen a few times. The rearrangement joins TRBV20-1 to TRBJ2-3; 9 bases match TRBD1. Germline V CDR1 and CDR2: DFQATT, SNEGSKA (reference sequence). With V trimmed by 8 bases and J by 2 bases, 8 bases remained unmatched. The CDR3 loop spans 14 amino acids. CDR3 amino acids: CSTDRGLSTDTQYF. CDR3 in DNA: TGCAGTACGGACAGGGGACTTTCCACAGATACGCAGTATTTT.

With respect to this clonotype: This may stem from a read error, because a much larger clone lies one nucleotide away. This chain joins TRBV3-1 and TRBJ2-1, with 7 positions matching TRBD2. Germline V gene sequence: CDR1 LGHDT, CDR2 YNNKEL (reference sequence). The CDR3 totals 15 residues. In nucleotides, the CDR3 is TGTGCCAGCAGCCAAGCGGGAGGCTCCTACAATGTGCAGTTCTTC. The encoded protein is CASSQAGGSYNVQFF.

Notes on this clonotype: A much larger clone is a single base away; this may be a read error. The chain uses TRBV20-1 and TRBJ2-7; a weak D match, TRBD2 (5 bases). The CDR3 sequence is 14 residues long. Trimming pared 1 base from V and 7 bases from J, leaving 17 bases between. Germline values: CDR1 DFQATT, CDR2 SNEGSKA (reference sequence). CDR3 loop: CSARGLAYYNEQYF. CDR3 in DNA: TGCAGTGCTAGAGGTCTAGCTTACTACAATGAGCAGTACTTC.

This rearrangement joins TRBV27 to TRBJ2-6, with D uncertain. The CDR3 sequence is 15 residues long. Germline lookup yields CDR1 MNHEY and CDR2 SMNVEV (reference sequence). Deletions cut 6 bases from V and 0 bases from J, with 9 bases between. The CDR3, as DNA: TGTGCCAGCAGCGTATTCAGCTCTGGGGCCAACGTCCTGACTTTC. It specifies CASSVFSSGANVLTF.

This clonotype was seen more than once but under ten times. A much larger clonotype is one base distant, so this may be a read error. The chain has TRBV6-4 and TRBJ2-1; weak D call: TRBD2 (6 bases). The CDR3 has 15 amino acids. The V gene's germline CDR1 is MRHNA and CDR2 SNTAGT. The CDR3 here is CASSEIADSCNEQFF. Here the CDR3 DNA reads TGTGCCAGCAGCGAGATAGCGGACTCCTGCAATGAGCAGTTCTTC.

In regard to this clonotype: A single base separates this from a much larger clone, so it may be a read error. The V call is TRBV24-1, the J call TRBJ2-3; D may be TRBD2 (6 bases). The ends were cut back, 7 bases at V and 4 bases at J, with 14 bases in the middle. CDR1 and CDR2 from the germline V gene are KGHDR and SFDVKD. The CDR3 is made up of 14 amino acids. The CDR3 bases are TGTGCCACCAGGGGGCCGGGAGCCTCAGATACGCAGTATTTT. Translation gives CATRGPGASDTQYF.